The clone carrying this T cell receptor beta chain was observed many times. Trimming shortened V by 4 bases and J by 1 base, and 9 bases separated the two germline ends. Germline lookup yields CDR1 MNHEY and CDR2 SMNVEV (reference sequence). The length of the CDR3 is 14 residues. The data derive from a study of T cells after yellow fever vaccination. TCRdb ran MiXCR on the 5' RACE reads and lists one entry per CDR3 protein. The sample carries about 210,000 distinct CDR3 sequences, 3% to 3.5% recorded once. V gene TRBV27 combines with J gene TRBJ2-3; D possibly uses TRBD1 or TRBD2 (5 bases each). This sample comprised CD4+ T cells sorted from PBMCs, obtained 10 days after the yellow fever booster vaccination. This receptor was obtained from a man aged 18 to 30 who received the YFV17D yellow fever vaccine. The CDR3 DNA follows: TGTGCCAGCAGTTGGGGGAGAGGCACAGATACGCAGTATTTT. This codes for CASSWGRGTDTQYF.